This paragraph covers one T cell receptor (beta chain) sequence. Its antigen is undetermined. Treatment specified: approximately 18 received Ad26.COV2.S at low or high dose, single or two shots; about 5 received placebo; per-sample allocation not given. Specimen acquisition occurred on day 63 following the initial vaccine or placebo injection. Vaccination employed an Ad26 vector expressing the Wuhan-strain SARS-CoV-2 spike. This record comes from a study of Ad26.COV2.S vaccination and SARS-CoV-2 variants. Generated by immunoSEQ multiplex PCR, the TCRdb table keeps only in-frame clones and is missing some. The sample lists about 260,000 clones; roughly 85% were seen once. Findings of the study overall: Measures of TCR breadth and depth may have fallen short of total T cell responses. Once vaccination had occurred, spike-specific CD8+ and CD4+ T cell responses reportedly showed substantial breadth.

The material was peripheral blood, obtained in a trial of Ad26.COV2.S vaccine versus placebo. The TCR comes from a person between 18 and 65 years old who received the Ad26.COV2.S COVID-19 vaccine or a placebo.

CDR3 nucleotide sequence: TGCGCCAGCAGCCAAGACATTGAGAATTCACCCCTCCACTTT. This gives the protein CASSQDIENSPLHF. The V gene is TRBV4-3, the J gene TRBJ1-6; no reliable D call. Looked up from germline, CDR1 is LGHNA and CDR2 is YSLEER. There are 14 residues in the CDR3. With 0 bases removed from V and 7 bases from J, the gap between germline ends came to 7 bases.